Shown below are 7 T cell receptor beta chains from a single sample sequenced in a study of response to subunit inactivated influenza vaccine. One entry per CDR3 protein results from TCRdb running MiXCR on the RT-PCR reads. The sample lists around 300,000 distinct CDR3 sequences; approximately 21% were seen once. The specimen was PBMCs from blood, collected less than 22 months after vaccination. These TCRs come from a man aged 50 to 69 who received an inactivated influenza vaccine.

CDR3 sequence: CASSQILTSGTTPSTDTQYF. DNA for the CDR3: TGCGCCAGCAGCCAAATACTGACTAGCGGGACGACCCCTAGCACAGATACGCAGTATTTT. This rearrangement joins TRBV4-3 to TRBJ2-3; TRBD2 matches 11 bases. This CDR3 contains 20 residues. The V segment lost 2 bases and the J segment 0 bases; nucleotides outside the gene matches: 13. Germline assignment: CDR1 LGHNA and CDR2 YSLEER.

This clonotype occurred many times. V gene TRBV20-1 combines with J gene TRBJ1-1; TRBD1 might be the D (6 bases). V lost 3 bases and J 1 base, leaving 12 bases between the germline ends. There are 14 residues in the CDR3. Germline lookup yields CDR1 DFQATT and CDR2 SNEGSKA (reference sequence). The CDR3 loop reads CSASQGLGNTEAFF. CDR3 coding DNA: TGCAGTGCTAGTCAGGGGTTGGGGAACACTGAAGCTTTCTTT.

This chain links TRBV27 with TRBJ1-4; D is uncertain. Trimming took 3 bases from V and 8 from J, leaving 10 bases between them. The germline V gene encodes CDR1 MNHEY and CDR2 SMNVEV (reference sequence). The CDR3 contains 13 residues. Here the CDR3 DNA reads TGTGCCAGCAGTTTGAGCCACGCGGAAAAACTGTTTTTT. Translating it yields CASSLSHAEKLFF.

The chain combines TRBV20-1 with TRBJ2-3; D uncertain. V was clipped by 0 bases and J by 3 bases, with 13 bases between them. The CDR3 sequence is 15 residues long. CDR1 is DFQATT, CDR2 SNEGSKA, per germline (reference sequence). The CDR3 sequence is CSARDPRKSTDTQYF. In DNA form, the CDR3 reads TGCAGTGCTAGAGATCCCAGGAAATCGACAGATACGCAGTATTTT.

This clonotype came up a few times. This chain links TRBV27 with TRBJ2-2; D remains unclear. CDR3 length equals 12 residues. With 2 bases removed from V and 8 bases from J, the gap between germline ends came to 6 bases. Germline CDR1 reads MNHEY; CDR2 reads SMNVEV (reference sequence). The CDR3 bases are TGTGCCAGCAGTTTAAGGGTTGGGGAGCTGTTTTTT. Amino acids: CASSLRVGELFF.

The gene calls are TRBV7-9 and TRBJ2-7, with D unclear. V gave up 0 bases and J gave up 7 bases, with 4 bases separating them. This CDR3 comprises 11 residues. From germline, CDR1 is SEHNR and CDR2 FQNEAQ (reference sequence). The CDR3 sequence is CASSLAGEQYF. CDR3 nucleotide sequence: TGTGCCAGCAGCTTAGCGGGAGAGCAGTACTTC.

This clonotype has ten or more counts. The chain has TRBV5-1 and TRBJ1-1; D gene unclear. This CDR3 has 13 residues. Germline CDR1 SGHRS, CDR2 YFSETQ. Trimming took off 0 bases at V and 0 bases at J, with 3 bases between the two ends. The CDR3 DNA reads as TGCGCCAGCAGCTTGGCGGTGAACACTGAAGCTTTCTTT. Translating gives CASSLAVNTEAFF.